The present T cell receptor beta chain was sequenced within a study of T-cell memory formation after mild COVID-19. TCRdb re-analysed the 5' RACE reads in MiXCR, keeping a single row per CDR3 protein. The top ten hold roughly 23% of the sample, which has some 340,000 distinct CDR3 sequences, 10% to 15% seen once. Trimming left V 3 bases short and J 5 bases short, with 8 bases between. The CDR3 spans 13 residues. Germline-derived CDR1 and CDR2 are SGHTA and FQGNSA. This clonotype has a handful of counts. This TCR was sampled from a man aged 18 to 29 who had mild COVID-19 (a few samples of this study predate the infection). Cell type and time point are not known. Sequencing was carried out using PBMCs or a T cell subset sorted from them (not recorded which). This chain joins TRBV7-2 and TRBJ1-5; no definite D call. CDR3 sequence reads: CASSLQADQPQHF. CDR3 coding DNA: TGTGCCAGCAGCTTGCAGGCGGATCAGCCCCAGCATTTT.